The 3 T cell receptor beta chains listed next were all sequenced from one sample in a study of shared clonotypes between healthy human individuals. Sequenced by immunoSEQ multiplex PCR; TCRdb stores in-frame clones only, minus some. This sample has 1,500,000 or so clones, with just under 99% found just once. Material for sequencing was naive CD4+ T cells sorted from blood. Subset reported: CD45RA+ positively selected. These receptors originate from a young man in good health.

The chain uses TRBV7-3 and TRBJ2-1; D call uncertain. The CDR3 is made up of 15 amino acids. Germline loops: CDR1 SGHTA, CDR2 FQGTGA. The ends were cut back, 0 bases at V and 3 bases at J, with 9 bases in the middle. This chain's CDR3 is CASSLTQTNYNEQFF. CDR3 sequence (DNA): TGTGCCAGCAGCTTAACACAAACGAACTACAATGAGCAGTTCTTC.

The genes are TRBV6-5 and TRBJ2-7; D is unclear. Germline loops: CDR1 MNHEY, CDR2 SVGAGI. The CDR3 extends over 15 amino acids. V was clipped by 2 bases and J by 2 bases, with 13 bases between them. For the CDR3, the DNA is TGTGCCAGCAGTTACGCGTGGGATACGACCTACGAGCAGTACTTC. This sequence encodes CASSYAWDTTYEQYF.

On this clone itself: The same CDR3 can be traced to other DNA sequences in this sample. The chain joins TRBV9 to TRBJ2-1, with D possibly called TRBD1 or TRBD2 (6 bases each). This CDR3 region has 15 residues. V was pared by 0 bases and J by 4 bases, with 11 bases between. Germline assignment: CDR1 SGDLS and CDR2 YYNGEE. The CDR3 reads CASSVAGDTYNEQFF. DNA for the CDR3: TGTGCCAGCAGCGTAGCGGGGGACACGTACAATGAGCAGTTCTTC.